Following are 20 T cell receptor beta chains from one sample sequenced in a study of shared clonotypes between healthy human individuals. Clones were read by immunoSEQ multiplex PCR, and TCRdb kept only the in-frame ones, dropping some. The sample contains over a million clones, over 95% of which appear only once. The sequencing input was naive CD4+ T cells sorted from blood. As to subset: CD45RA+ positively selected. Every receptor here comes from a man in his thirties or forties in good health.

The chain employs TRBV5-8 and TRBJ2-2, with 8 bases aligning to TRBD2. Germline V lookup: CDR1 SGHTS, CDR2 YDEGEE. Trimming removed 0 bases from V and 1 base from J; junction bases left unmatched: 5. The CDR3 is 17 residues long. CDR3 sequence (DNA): TGTGCCAGCAGCTTGGCCAAGACTAGCGAGAACACCGGGGAGCTGTTTTTT. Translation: CASSLAKTSENTGELFF.

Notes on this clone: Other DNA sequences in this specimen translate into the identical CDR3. The CDR3 region has the DNA TGTGCCAGCTCACCACAGACAGGGGCCAACACTGAAGCTTTCTTT. Encoded protein: CASSPQTGANTEAFF. The chain couples TRBV18 to TRBJ1-1; 8 nucleotides line up with TRBD1. Germline V gene lookup returns CDR1 KGHSH and CDR2 LQKENI. V dropped 1 base and J dropped 2; count of bases not matched to a gene: 3. CDR3 length: 15 residues.

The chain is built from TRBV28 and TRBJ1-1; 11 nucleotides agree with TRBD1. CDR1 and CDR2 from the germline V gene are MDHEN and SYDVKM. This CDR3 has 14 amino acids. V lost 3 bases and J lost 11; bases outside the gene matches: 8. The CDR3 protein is CASSFRGQGAPAFF. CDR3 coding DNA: TGTGCCAGCAGTTTCCGAGGACAGGGGGCTCCGGCTTTCTTT.

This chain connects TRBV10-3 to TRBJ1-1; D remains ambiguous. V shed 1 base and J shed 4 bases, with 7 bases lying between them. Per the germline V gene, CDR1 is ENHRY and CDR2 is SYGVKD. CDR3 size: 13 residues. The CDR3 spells CAISEYPGTEAFF. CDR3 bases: TGTGCCATCAGTGAGTACCCCGGCACTGAAGCTTTCTTT.

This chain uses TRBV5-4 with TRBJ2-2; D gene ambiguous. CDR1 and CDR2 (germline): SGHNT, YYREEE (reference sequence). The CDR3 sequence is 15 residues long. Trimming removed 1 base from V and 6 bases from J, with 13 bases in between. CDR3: CASSLSLGKAGELFF. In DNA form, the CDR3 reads TGTGCCAGCAGCTTGTCCTTAGGGAAAGCCGGGGAGCTGTTTTTT.

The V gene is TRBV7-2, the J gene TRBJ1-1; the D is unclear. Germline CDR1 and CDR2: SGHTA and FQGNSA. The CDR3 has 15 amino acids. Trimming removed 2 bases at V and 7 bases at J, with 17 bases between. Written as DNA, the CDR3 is TGTGCCAGCAGCTTACCGGGGAATCCCGCCCGTGAAGCTTTCTTT. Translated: CASSLPGNPAREAFF.

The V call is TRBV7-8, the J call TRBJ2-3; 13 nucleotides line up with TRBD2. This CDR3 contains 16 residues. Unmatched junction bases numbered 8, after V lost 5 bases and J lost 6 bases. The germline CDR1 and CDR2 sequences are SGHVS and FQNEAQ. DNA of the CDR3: TGTGCCAGCAGCGATCCGGGACTAGCGGGAAGGGATACGCAGTATTTT. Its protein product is CASSDPGLAGRDTQYF.

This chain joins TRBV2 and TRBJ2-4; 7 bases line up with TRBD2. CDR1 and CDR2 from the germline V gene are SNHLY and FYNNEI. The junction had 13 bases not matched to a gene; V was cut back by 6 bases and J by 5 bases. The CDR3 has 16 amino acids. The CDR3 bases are TGTGCCAGCAGCCCCCTGGAGGCTGGGAGGGAAAACATTCAGTACTTC. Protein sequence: CASSPLEAGRENIQYF.

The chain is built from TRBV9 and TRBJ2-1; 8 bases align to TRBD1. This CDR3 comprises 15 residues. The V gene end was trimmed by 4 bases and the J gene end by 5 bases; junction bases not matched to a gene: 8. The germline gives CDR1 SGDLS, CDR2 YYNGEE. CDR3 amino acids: CASSPRTGSNNEQFF. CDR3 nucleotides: TGTGCCAGCAGCCCCCGGACAGGGTCGAACAATGAGCAGTTCTTC.

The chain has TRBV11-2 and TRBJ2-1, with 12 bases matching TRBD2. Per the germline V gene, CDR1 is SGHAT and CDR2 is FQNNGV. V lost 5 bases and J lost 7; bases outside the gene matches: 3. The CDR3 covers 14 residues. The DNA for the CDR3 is TGTGCCAGCAGCCGACTAGCGGGAGAGAATGAGCAGTTCTTC. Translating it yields CASSRLAGENEQFF.

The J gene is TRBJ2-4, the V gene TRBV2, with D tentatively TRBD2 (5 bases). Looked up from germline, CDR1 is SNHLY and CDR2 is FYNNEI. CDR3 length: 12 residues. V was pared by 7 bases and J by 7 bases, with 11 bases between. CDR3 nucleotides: TGTGCCAGCAATGAGGGTGGGAACATTCAGTACTTC. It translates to CASNEGGNIQYF.

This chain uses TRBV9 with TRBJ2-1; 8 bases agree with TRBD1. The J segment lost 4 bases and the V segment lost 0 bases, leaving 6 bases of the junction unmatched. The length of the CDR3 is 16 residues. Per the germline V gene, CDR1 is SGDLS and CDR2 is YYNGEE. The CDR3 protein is CASSVAGGQAYNEQFF. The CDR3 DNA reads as TGTGCCAGCAGCGTAGCTGGGGGACAGGCTTACAATGAGCAGTTCTTC.

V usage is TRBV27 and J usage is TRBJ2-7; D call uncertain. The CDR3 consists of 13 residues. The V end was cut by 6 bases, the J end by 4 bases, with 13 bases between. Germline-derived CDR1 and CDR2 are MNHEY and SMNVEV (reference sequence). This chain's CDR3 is CASSPSGRYEQYF. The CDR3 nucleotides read TGTGCCAGCAGCCCATCAGGTCGATACGAGCAGTACTTC.

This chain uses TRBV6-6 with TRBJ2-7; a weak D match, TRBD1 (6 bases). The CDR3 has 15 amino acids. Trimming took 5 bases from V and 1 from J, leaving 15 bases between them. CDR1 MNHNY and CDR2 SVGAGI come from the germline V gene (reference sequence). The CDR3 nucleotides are TGTGCCAGCAGTAGAAACAGGGACGGGTCCTACGAGCAGTACTTC. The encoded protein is CASSRNRDGSYEQYF.

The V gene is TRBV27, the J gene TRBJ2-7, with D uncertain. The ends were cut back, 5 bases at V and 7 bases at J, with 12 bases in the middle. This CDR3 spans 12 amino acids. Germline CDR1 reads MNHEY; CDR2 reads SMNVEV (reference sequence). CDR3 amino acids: CASSPEIGEQYF. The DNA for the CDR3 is TGTGCCAGCAGTCCGGAAATTGGGGAGCAGTACTTC.

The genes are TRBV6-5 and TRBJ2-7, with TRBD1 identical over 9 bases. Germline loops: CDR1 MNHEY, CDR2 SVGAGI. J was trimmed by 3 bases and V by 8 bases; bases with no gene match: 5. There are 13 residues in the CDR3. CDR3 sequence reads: CASGRGQGYEQYF. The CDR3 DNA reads TGTGCCAGCGGTAGGGGACAGGGCTACGAGCAGTACTTC.

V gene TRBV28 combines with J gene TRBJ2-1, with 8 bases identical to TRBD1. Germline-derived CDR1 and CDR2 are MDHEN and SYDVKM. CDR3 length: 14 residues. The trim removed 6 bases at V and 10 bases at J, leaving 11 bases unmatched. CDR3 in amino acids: CASREWGQATEQFF. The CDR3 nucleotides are TGTGCCAGCAGGGAATGGGGACAGGCTACCGAGCAGTTCTTC.

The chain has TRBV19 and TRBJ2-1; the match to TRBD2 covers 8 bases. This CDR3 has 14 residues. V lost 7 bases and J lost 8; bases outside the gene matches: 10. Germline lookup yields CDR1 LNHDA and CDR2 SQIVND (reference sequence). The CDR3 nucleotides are TGTGCCAGTACCGACGGGACTAGGGCGTATGAGCAGTTCTTC. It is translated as CASTDGTRAYEQFF.

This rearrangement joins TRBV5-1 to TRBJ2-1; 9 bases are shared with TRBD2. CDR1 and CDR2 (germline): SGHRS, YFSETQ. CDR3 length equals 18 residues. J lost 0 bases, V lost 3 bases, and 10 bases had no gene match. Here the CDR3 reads CASSSGLSGSVSYNEQFF. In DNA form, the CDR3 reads TGCGCCAGCAGCTCGGGACTTAGCGGGAGCGTCTCCTACAATGAGCAGTTCTTC. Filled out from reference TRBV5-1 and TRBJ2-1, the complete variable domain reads KAGVTQTPRYLIKTRGQQVTLSCSPISGHRSVSWYQQTPGQGLQFLFEYFSETQRNKGNFPGRFSGRQFSNSRSEMNVSTLELGDSALYLCASSSGLSGSVSYNEQFFGPGTRLTVL.

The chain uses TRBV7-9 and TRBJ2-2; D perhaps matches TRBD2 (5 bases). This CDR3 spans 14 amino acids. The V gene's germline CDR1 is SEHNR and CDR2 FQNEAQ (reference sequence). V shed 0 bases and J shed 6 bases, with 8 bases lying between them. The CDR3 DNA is TGTGCCAGCAGCTTAGCGGAGGCGCCCGGGGAGCTGTTTTTT. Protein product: CASSLAEAPGELFF.